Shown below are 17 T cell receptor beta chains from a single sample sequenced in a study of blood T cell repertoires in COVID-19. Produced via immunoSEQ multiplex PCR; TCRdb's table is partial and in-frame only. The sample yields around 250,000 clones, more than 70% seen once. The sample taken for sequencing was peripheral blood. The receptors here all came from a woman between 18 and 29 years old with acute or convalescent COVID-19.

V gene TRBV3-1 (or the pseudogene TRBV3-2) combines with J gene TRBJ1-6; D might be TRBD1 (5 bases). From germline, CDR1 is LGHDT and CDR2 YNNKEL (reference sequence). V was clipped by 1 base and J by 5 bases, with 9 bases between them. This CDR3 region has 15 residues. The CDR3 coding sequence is TGTGCCAGCAGCCAAGCTGGACACGATAATTCACCCCTCCACTTT. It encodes CASSQAGHDNSPLHF.

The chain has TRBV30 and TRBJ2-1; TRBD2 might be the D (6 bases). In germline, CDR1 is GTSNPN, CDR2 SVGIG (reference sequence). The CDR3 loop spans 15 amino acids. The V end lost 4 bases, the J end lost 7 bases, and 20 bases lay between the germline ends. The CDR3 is CAWNMASALQNEQFF. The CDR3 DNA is TGTGCCTGGAACATGGCTAGCGCCCTGCAGAATGAGCAGTTCTTC.

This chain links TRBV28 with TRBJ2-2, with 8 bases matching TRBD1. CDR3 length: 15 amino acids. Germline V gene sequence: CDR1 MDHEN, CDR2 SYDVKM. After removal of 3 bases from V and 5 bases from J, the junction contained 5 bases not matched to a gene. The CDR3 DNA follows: TGTGCCAGCAGTTTCCCCGGACAGGGAACCGGGGAGCTGTTTTTT. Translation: CASSFPGQGTGELFF.

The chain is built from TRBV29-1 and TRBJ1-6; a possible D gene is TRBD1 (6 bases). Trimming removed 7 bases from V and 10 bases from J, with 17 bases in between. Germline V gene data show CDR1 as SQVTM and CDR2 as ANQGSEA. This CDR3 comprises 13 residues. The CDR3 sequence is CSDPGHMGSPLHF. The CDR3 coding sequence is TGCAGCGACCCGGGACACATGGGCTCACCCCTCCACTTT.

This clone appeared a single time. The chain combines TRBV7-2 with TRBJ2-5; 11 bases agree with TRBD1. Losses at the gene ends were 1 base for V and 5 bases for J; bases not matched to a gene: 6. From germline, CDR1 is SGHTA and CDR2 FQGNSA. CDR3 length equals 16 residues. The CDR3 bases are TGTGCCAGCAGCTTAGGAGGACAGGGGGCTGGGGAGACCCAGTACTTC. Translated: CASSLGGQGAGETQYF. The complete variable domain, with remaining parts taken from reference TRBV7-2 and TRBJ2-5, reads GAGVSQSPSNKVTEKGKDVELRCDPISGHTALYWYRQSLGQGLEFLIYFQGNSAPDKSGLPSDRFSAERTGGSVSTLTIQRTQQEDSAVYLCASSLGGQGAGETQYFGPGTRLLVL.

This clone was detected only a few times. CDR3 in DNA: TGCGCCAGCAGCCAAGCGGCTAGCGGGAACCCATCCTACAATGAGCAGTTCTTC. It translates to CASSQAASGNPSYNEQFF. The chain employs TRBV4-3 and TRBJ2-1, with 9 bases aligning to TRBD2. Germline assignment: CDR1 LGHNA and CDR2 YSLEER. This CDR3 is built from 18 residues. V lost 1 base to trimming and J lost 1 base; unmatched junction nucleotides: 8.

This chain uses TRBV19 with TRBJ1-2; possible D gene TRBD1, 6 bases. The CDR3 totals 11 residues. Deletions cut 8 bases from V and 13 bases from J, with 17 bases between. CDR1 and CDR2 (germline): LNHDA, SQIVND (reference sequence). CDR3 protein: CASVSSRGSTF. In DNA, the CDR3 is TGTGCCAGTGTCTCAAGCAGGGGTAGCACCTTC. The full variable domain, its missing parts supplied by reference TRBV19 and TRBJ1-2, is DGGITQSPKYLFRKEGQNVTLSCEQNLNHDAMYWYRQDPGQGLRLIYYSQIVNDFQKGDIAEGYSVSREKKESFPLTVTSAQKNPTAFYLCASVSSRGSTFGSGTRLTVV.

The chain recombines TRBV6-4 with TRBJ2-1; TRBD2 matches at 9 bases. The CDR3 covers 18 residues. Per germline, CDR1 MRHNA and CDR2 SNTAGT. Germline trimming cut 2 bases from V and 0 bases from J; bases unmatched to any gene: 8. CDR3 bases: TGTGCCAGCAGTGACCCGATTAGCGGGGGAAGCTCCTACAATGAGCAGTTCTTC. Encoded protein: CASSDPISGGSSYNEQFF.

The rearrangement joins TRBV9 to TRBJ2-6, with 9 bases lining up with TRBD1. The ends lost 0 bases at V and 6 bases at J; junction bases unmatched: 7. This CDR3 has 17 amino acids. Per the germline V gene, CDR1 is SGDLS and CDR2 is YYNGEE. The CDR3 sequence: CASSVGGTGLMANVLTF. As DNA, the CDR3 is TGTGCCAGCAGCGTAGGTGGGACAGGGTTGATGGCCAACGTCCTGACTTTC.

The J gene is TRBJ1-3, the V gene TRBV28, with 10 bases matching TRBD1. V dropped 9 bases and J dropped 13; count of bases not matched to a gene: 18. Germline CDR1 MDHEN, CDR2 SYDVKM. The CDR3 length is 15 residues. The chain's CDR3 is CASQSPAGQGSIIYF. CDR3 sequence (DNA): TGTGCCAGTCAGTCCCCCGCGGGACAGGGGAGTATTATATATTTT.

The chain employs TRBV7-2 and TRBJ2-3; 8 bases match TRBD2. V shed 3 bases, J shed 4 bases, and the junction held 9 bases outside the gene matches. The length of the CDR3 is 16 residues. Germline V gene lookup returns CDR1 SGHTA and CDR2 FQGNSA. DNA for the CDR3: TGTGCCAGCAGCTTCACGGTTAGCGGGATTGCAGATACGCAGTATTTT. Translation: CASSFTVSGIADTQYF. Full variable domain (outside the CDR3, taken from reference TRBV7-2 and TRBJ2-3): GAGVSQSPSNKVTEKGKDVELRCDPISGHTALYWYRQSLGQGLEFLIYFQGNSAPDKSGLPSDRFSAERTGGSVSTLTIQRTQQEDSAVYLCASSFTVSGIADTQYFGPGTRLTVL.

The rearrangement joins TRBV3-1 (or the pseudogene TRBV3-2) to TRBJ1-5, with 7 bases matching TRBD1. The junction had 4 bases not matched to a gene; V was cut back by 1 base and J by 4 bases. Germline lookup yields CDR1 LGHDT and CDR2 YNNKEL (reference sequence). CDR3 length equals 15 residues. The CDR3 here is CASSQGSRGNQPQHF. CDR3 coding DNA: TGTGCCAGCAGCCAAGGGTCCAGGGGGAATCAGCCCCAGCATTTT.

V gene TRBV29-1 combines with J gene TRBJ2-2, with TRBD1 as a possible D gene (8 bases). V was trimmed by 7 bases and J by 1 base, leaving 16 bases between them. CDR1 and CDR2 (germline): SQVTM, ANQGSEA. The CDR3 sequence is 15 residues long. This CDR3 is CSAHGGTGNTGELFF. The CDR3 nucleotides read TGCAGCGCCCACGGGGGGACAGGGAACACCGGGGAGCTGTTTTTT.

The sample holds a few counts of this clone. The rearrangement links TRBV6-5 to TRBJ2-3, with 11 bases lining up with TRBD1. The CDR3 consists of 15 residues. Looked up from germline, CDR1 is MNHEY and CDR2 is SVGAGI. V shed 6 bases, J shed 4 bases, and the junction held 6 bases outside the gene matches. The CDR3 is CASRTGTGGADTQYF. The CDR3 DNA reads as TGTGCCAGCAGGACCGGGACAGGGGGTGCAGATACGCAGTATTTT.

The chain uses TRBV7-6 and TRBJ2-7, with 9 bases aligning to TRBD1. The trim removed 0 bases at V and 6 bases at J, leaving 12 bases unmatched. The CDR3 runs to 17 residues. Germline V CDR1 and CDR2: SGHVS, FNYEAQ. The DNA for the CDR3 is TGTGCCAGCAGCTTAGCGCTAGGACAGGGGAAGGAATCCGAGCAGTACTTC. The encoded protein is CASSLALGQGKESEQYF.

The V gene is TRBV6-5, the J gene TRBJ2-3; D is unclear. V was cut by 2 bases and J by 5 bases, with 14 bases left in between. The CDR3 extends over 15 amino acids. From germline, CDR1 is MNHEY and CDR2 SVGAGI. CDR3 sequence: CASSYPSGGRDTQYF. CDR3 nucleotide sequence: TGTGCCAGCAGTTACCCTTCGGGTGGTAGAGATACGCAGTATTTT.

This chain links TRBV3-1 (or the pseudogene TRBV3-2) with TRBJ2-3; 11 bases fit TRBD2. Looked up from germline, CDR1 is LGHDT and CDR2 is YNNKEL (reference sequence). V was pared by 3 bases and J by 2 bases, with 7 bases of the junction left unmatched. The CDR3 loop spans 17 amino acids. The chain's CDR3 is CASSHLAGGGNTDTQYF. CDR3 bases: TGTGCCAGCAGCCATCTAGCGGGAGGCGGTAACACAGATACGCAGTATTTT.